The present entry profiles one TCR beta chain with its context. This record comes from a study of blood T cell repertoires in COVID-19. Study as a whole: Italy, Spain and the United States were the sources of the convalescent and acute COVID-19 samples. The cDNA or gDNA used as material had been derived from T cells, B-cell-depleted T cells, or PBMCs.

The V segment lost 7 bases and the J segment 3 bases; nucleotides outside the gene matches: 16. Germline loops: CDR1 LNHDA, CDR2 SQIVND (reference sequence). CDR3 size: 18 residues. Per the original data handling: Estimation of nucleated cell counts relied on the amplification of reference gene primers. TCRdb keeps only in-frame clones here, not all; method: immunoSEQ multiplex PCR. V and J calls and clone size come straight from that table; D and trimming were deduced from the DNA. The sample has around 140,000 clones; roughly 89% are singletons. The clonotype originates from a woman aged 50 to 60 with active or convalescent COVID-19. The sample taken for sequencing was peripheral blood. The V and J genes are TRBV19 and TRBJ2-3; TRBD1 matches 10 bases. CDR3 protein: CASTIYPLGTGDTDTQYF. Written as DNA, the CDR3 is TGTGCCAGTACCATATACCCACTGGGGACAGGGGATACAGATACGCAGTATTTT. The full variable domain, rest sourced from reference TRBV19 and TRBJ2-3, is DGGITQSPKYLFRKEGQNVTLSCEQNLNHDAMYWYRQDPGQGLRLIYYSQIVNDFQKGDIAEGYSVSREKKESFPLTVTSAQKNPTAFYLCASTIYPLGTGDTDTQYFGPGTRLTVL.